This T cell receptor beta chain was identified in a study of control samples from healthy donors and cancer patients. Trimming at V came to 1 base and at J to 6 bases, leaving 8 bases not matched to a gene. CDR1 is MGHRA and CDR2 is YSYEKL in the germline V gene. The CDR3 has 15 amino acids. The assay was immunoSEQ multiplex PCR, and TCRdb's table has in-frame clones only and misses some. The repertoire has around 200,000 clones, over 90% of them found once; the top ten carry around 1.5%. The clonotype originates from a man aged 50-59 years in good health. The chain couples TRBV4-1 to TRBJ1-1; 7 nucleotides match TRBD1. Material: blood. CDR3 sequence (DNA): TGCGCCAGCAGCCAAGTCCCCAGGGGGATTGCTGAAGCTTTCTTT. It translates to CASSQVPRGIAEAFF.